A selection of T cell receptor beta chains follows, all from one sample in a study of control samples from healthy donors and cancer patients. TCRdb keeps only in-frame clones here, not all; method: immunoSEQ multiplex PCR. This sample's table reports roughly 200,000 clones. Sequences were obtained from blood. The receptor set was obtained from a woman in her 30s in good health. CDR3s include the opening cysteine and the closing phenylalanine or tryptophan. Fields, in order: J gene, V gene, D gene, CDR3 protein, CDR3 DNA. A D gene is named only where the DNA matches it firmly.

TRBJ2-2	TRBV18	.	CASSPPHWVTGELFF	TGTGCCAGCTCACCACCGCATTGGGTGACCGGGGAGCTGTTTTTT
TRBJ2-5	TRBV12-3/TRBV12-4	.	CASSLMETQYF	TGTGCCAGCAGTTTAATGGAGACCCAGTACTTC
TRBJ1-2	TRBV28	TRBD1	CAQWSGTEYGYTF	TGTGCTCAATGGTCGGGGACAGAGTATGGCTACACCTTC
TRBJ1-1	TRBV6-5	.	CVLRPHTEAFF	TGTGTTCTACGCCCACACACTGAAGCTTTCTTT
TRBJ1-2	TRBV5-5	.	CASSPVLGGYTF	TGTGCCAGCAGCCCTGTATTGGGTGGCTACACCTTC
TRBJ1-5	TRBV7-9	.	CASSLGTGRDQPQHF	TGTGCCAGCAGCTTAGGGACCGGGAGGGATCAGCCCCAGCATTTT
TRBJ2-2	TRBV28	.	CASSYSLKPGSSNTGELFF	TGTGCCAGCAGCTACTCCCTAAAACCCGGGAGTTCGAACACCGGGGAGCTGTTTTTT
TRBJ2-7	TRBV7-8	.	CASSLPRTASSYEQYF	TGTGCCAGCAGCTTACCCCGGACCGCCTCGAGCTACGAGCAGTACTTC
TRBJ1-1	TRBV20-1	.	CSAPTVSEAFF	TGCAGTGCGCCTACAGTCAGTGAAGCTTTCTTT
TRBJ2-6	TRBV5-1	.	CASSLSTGLFGANVLTF	TGCGCCAGCAGCTTGAGTACAGGGCTATTTGGGGCCAACGTCCTGACTTTC
TRBJ2-6	TRBV7-8	.	CASSSPNVLTF	TGTGCCAGCAGCTCTCCCAACGTCCTGACTTTC
TRBJ2-1	TRBV7-9	TRBD1	CASSLKTGDRDEQFF	TGTGCCAGCAGCTTAAAGACAGGGGATAGGGATGAGCAGTTCTTC
TRBJ1-6	TRBV5-8	TRBD1	CASSLGQGTSPLHF	TGTGCCAGCAGCTTGGGACAGGGGACTTCACCCCTCCACTTT
TRBJ2-3	TRBV5-1	TRBD2	CASSLRTSGGAYSSTDTQYF	TGCGCCAGCAGCTTGAGAACTAGCGGGGGGGCCTATTCTAGCACAGATACGCAGTATTTT
TRBJ2-7	TRBV6-5	TRBD2	CASSWASGGLSYEQYF	TGTGCCAGCAGTTGGGCTAGCGGGGGTCTATCCTACGAGCAGTACTTC
TRBJ1-5	TRBV19	.	CASSGTRNQPQHF	TGTGCCAGTAGTGGGACCCGTAATCAGCCCCAGCATTTT
TRBJ1-5	TRBV23-1	.	CASSREAGKEDQPQHF	TGCGCCAGCAGTCGGGAGGCGGGGAAGGAGGATCAGCCCCAGCATTTT